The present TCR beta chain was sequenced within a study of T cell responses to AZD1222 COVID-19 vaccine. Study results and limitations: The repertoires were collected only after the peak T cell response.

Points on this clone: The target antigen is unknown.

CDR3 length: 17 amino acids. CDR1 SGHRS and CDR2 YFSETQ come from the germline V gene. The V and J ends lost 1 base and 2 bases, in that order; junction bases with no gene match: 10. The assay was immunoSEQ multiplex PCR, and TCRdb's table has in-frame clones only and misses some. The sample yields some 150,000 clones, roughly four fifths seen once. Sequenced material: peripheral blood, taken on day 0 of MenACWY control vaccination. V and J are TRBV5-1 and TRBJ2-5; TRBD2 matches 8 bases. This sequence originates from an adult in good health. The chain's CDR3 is CASSLLISGDQQETQYF. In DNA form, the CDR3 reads TGCGCCAGCAGCTTGTTGATTAGCGGGGACCAACAAGAGACCCAGTACTTC.